The text below deals with one T cell receptor beta chain. Its antigen is not identified. This CDR3 is built from 16 residues. Germline CDR1 MNHNY, CDR2 SVGAGI (reference sequence). Trimming removed 6 bases from V and 3 bases from J; junction bases left unmatched: 11. The data derive from a study of T cells in localized non-small cell lung cancer. Findings and limits, study-wide: Longer overall survival accompanied higher blood T cell density. Without multi-region sequencing, intratumor heterogeneity could not be excluded. Adjacent uninvolved lung tissue had the highest T cell clonality, exceeding tumor.

TCRdb keeps only in-frame clones here, not all; method: immunoSEQ multiplex PCR. The sample contains 20,000 to 25,000 clones, around 89% of which appear only once. The starting material was PBMCs, obtained before any cancer treatment. The sequence came from a man between 40 and 69 years old with stage II lung adenocarcinoma. The chain is built from TRBV6-6 and TRBJ2-7; TRBD2 agrees at 10 bases. CDR3 protein: CASRTSSGGAGYEQYF. CDR3 coding DNA: TGTGCCAGCAGGACATCCAGCGGGGGGGCGGGCTACGAGCAGTACTTC.